These 8 T cell receptor beta chains were sequenced from one sample in a study of blood T cell repertoires in COVID-19. Data came from immunoSEQ multiplex PCR; TCRdb stores just in-frame clones and leaves some out. The sample contains some 190,000 clones, about 85% of which appear only once. The source material was peripheral blood. Receptors were obtained from an elderly man with COVID-19, enrolled during active disease.

In regard to this clone: A junction boundary mismatches the germline segment, possibly from a read error. The chain has TRBV2 and TRBJ1-5; TRBD1 agrees at 8 bases. Per the germline V gene, CDR1 is SNHLY and CDR2 is FYNNEI. This CDR3 has 12 amino acids. This CDR3 is CASSSFAEDRAF. The CDR3, as DNA: TGTGCCAGCAGTTCCTTCGCCGAGGACAGGGCATTT. The full variable domain, with the rest looked up from reference TRBV2 and TRBJ1-5, is EPEVTQTPSHQVTQMGQEVILRCVPISNHLYFYWYRQILGQKVEFLVSFYNNEISEKSEIFDDQFSVERPDGSNFTLKIRSTKLEDSAMYFCASSSFAEDRAFGDGTRLSIL.

The chain has TRBV6-5 and TRBJ2-3, with 8 bases fitting TRBD2. This CDR3 contains 16 residues. Germline loops: CDR1 MNHEY, CDR2 SVGAGI. Germline trimming cut 4 bases from V and 3 bases from J; bases unmatched to any gene: 9. CDR3: CASSSRQRGRTDTQYF. The CDR3 DNA is TGTGCCAGCAGTTCCCGTCAGCGGGGGCGGACAGATACGCAGTATTTT.

This clone was observed a few times. The chain recombines TRBV27 with TRBJ1-2; tentatively, D is TRBD1 (6 bases). The V gene lost 4 bases and the J gene lost 0 bases, with 15 bases spanning the gap. Germline V gives CDR1 MNHEY, CDR2 SMNVEV (reference sequence). The CDR3 totals 16 residues. CDR3 sequence (DNA): TGTGCCAGCAGTTCCCGGTGGGACACTCCTAACTATGGCTACACCTTC. As protein: CASSSRWDTPNYGYTF.

This clone was detected once. This sequence joins TRBV9 and TRBJ2-7; TRBD2 is a possible D gene (6 bases). Trimming shortened V by 4 bases and J by 1 base, and 12 bases separated the two germline ends. This CDR3 is 14 amino acids long. CDR1 and CDR2 from the germline V gene are SGDLS and YYNGEE. CDR3 DNA: TGTGCCAGCAGCCCTGGGGGGACGTCCTACGAGCAGTACTTC. This sequence encodes CASSPGGTSYEQYF. Full variable domain (outside the CDR3, taken from reference TRBV9 and TRBJ2-7): DSGVTQTPKHLITATGQRVTLRCSPRSGDLSVYWYQQSLDQGLQFLIQYYNGEERAKGNILERFSAQQFPDLHSELNLSSLELGDSALYFCASSPGGTSYEQYFGPGTRLTVT.

This clone was found a few times. The rearrangement uses TRBV19 and TRBJ1-4; 7 bases align to TRBD1. Germline loops: CDR1 LNHDA, CDR2 SQIVND (reference sequence). The CDR3 extends over 14 amino acids. Trimming cost V 2 bases and J 8 bases; bases outside gene matches: 5. CDR3 region: CASSIRGTVEKLFF. CDR3 coding DNA: TGTGCCAGTAGTATAAGGGGGACAGTCGAAAAACTGTTTTTT.

The chain joins TRBV27 to TRBJ1-2; D is undetermined. From germline, CDR1 is MNHEY and CDR2 SMNVEV (reference sequence). V lost 5 bases to trimming and J lost 4 bases, with 5 bases between them. CDR3 size: 11 residues. The CDR3 is CASSRGYGYTF. The CDR3 DNA reads as TGTGCCAGCAGTCGAGGCTATGGCTACACCTTC.

The rearrangement uses TRBV7-3 and TRBJ2-2; 8 positions match TRBD1. Losses at the gene ends were 5 bases for V and 4 bases for J; bases not matched to a gene: 6. Per the germline V gene, CDR1 is SGHTA and CDR2 is FQGTGA. This CDR3 spans 15 amino acids. The CDR3 reads CASSQGQAITGELFF. CDR3 sequence (DNA): TGTGCCAGCAGCCAGGGACAGGCCATCACCGGGGAGCTGTTTTTT.

The V gene is TRBV27, the J gene TRBJ2-3, with D possibly matching TRBD1 (5 bases). This CDR3 comprises 14 residues. Germline V gene sequence: CDR1 MNHEY, CDR2 SMNVEV (reference sequence). V was cut by 2 bases and J by 2 bases, with 8 bases left in between. CDR3 loop: CASSLGALTDTQYF. CDR3 bases: TGTGCCAGCAGTTTAGGGGCTCTCACAGATACGCAGTATTTT.